This TCR beta chain was recorded in a study of patients and donors after allogeneic stem cell transplantation. TCRdb re-called the RT-PCR reads with MiXCR, one entry per CDR3 protein. Of about 200,000 distinct CDR3 sequences in the sample, over 30% were seen once. The CDR3 covers 13 residues. Germline V gene data show CDR1 as DFQATT and CDR2 as SNEGSKA (reference sequence). Trimming pared 5 bases from V and 0 bases from J, leaving 8 bases between. Specimen: blood, either unsorted or a sorted T cell fraction (not recorded which). The chain carries TRBV20-1 and TRBJ1-5; no definite D call. The TCR sequence derives from a human donor who was either an allogeneic HSCT recipient or a stem cell or donor lymphocyte infusion donor (not recorded which). It is not recorded whose cells these are; they may come from a transplant donor. Here the CDR3 DNA reads TGCAGTGCTCGGCGGATTAGCAATCAGCCCCAGCATTTT. Translating it yields CSARRISNQPQHF.